This record covers a single T cell receptor beta chain. The table lists this clonotype with a few counts. Its recognized antigen is unknown. Base qualities were left out, and no much larger clone turns up one base away. The listed sequencing device is Illumina HiSeq 1500. TCRdb reanalyzed the raw reads on its own, using fastp at Q25 for trimming and MiXCR for clone calling, and kept in-frame beta chains. Rows are combined by CDR3 protein, so each entry shows the most common genes and DNA. For this sample there are around 180,000 distinct CDR3 sequences; roughly 19% appear just once. The ten largest clones take up less than 3.5% of the sample. The record originates from a study of T cell repertoires in cytomegalovirus infection (dated by TCRdb to the late 2010s). Context from the whole study: Donor HLA type was relevant to the analysis, because carriage of CMV infection together with the matching HLA type was indicated by public TCR beta signatures.

What the authors observed across the whole study: In the ex vivo response, HLA-C-restricted CMV-specific TCR beta clonotypes were dominant, and in two of eight donors the single most frequent clonotype came from this HLA-C-restricted group. Carriers of CMV infection plus the relevant HLA type were discriminated by the cumulative frequency of public TCR beta family members in the study cohort and in an independent approximately 400-donor cohort.

The CDR3 has 18 amino acids, counting the end cysteine and phenylalanine. CDR3 DNA only is kept here, 54 bases in frame from base 1. Germline trimming: 6 bases from V, 4 bases from J; junction bases outside gene matches: 15. Sequencing used PBMCs. This receptor was taken from a human donor in good health (CMV status not recorded). Some clones in this sample may be carry-over from other donors' samples. The rearranged segments are TRBV12-3 or TRBV12-4 and TRBJ1-1; 12 middle bases align to TRBD1. The DNA sequence is given as TGTGCCAGCAGCTTTCTTCGGGGACAGGGGGCCGCAGGCACTGAAGCTTTCTTT. Translated, this gives CASSFLRGQGAAGTEAFF.